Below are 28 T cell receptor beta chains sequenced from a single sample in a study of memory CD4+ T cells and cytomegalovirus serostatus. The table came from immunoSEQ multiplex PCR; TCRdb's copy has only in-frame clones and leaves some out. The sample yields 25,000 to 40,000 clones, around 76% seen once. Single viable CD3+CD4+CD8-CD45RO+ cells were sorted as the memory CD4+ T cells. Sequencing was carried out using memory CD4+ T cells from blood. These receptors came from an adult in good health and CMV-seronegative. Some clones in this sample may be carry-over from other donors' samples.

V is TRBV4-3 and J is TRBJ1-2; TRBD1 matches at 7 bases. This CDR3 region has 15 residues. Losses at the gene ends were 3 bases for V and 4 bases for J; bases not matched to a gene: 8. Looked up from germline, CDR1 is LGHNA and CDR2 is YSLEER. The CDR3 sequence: CASSQGSGGVYGYTF. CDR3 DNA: TGCGCCAGCAGCCAGGGATCAGGGGGTGTCTATGGCTACACCTTC.

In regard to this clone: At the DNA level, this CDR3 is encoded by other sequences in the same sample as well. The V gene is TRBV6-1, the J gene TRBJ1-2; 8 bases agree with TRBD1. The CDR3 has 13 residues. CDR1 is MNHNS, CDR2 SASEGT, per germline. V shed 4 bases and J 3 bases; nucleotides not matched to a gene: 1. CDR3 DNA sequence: TGTGCCAGCAGTGCGACAGGGGACTATGGCTACACCTTC. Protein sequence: CASSATGDYGYTF.

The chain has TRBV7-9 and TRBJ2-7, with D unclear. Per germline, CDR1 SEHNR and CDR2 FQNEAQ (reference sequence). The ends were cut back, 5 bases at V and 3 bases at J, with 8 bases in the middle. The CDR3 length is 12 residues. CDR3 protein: CASSLQRYEQYF. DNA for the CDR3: TGTGCCAGCAGCCTCCAGCGCTACGAGCAGTACTTC.

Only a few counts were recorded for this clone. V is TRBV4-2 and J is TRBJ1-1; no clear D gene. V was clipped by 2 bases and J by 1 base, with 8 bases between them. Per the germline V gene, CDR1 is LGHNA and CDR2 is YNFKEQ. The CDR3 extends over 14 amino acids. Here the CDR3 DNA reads TGTGCCAGCAGCCAATGGCTGGAGAACACTGAAGCTTTCTTT. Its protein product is CASSQWLENTEAFF.

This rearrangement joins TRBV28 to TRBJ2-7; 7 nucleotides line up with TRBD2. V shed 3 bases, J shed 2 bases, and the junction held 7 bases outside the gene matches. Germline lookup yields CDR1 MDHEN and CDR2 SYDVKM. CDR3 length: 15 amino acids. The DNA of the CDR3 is TGTGCCAGCAGTTTTGGGGGGGTAGGTCCCTACGAGCAGTACTTC. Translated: CASSFGGVGPYEQYF.

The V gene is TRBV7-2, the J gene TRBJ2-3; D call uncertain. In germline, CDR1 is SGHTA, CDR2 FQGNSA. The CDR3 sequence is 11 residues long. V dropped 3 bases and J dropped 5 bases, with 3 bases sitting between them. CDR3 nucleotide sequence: TGTGCCAGCAGCTTTATAGATACGCAGTATTTT. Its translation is CASSFIDTQYF.

The CDR3 DNA sequence: TGTGCCAGCAGTGAAGAGCGGGCAGGGGCCAACGTCCTGACTTTC. Amino acid sequence: CASSEERAGANVLTF. This chain links TRBV2 with TRBJ2-6, with a possible D match to TRBD2 (6 bases). Germline V lookup: CDR1 SNHLY, CDR2 FYNNEI. V gave up 1 base and J gave up 4 bases, with 8 bases separating them. The CDR3 length is 15 residues.

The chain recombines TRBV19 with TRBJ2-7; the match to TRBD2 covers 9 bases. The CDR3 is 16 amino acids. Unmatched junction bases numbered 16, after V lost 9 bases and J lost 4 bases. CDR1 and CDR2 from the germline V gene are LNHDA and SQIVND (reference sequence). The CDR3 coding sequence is TGTGCCAGCTCTCGCCTAGCGGGGATCAAGCGTTACGAGCAGTACTTC. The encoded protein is CASSRLAGIKRYEQYF.

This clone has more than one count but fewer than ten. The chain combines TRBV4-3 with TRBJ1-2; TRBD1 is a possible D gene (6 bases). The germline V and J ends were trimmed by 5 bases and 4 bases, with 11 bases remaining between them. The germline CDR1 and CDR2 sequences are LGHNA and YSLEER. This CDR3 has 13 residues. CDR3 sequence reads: CASSETGSYGYTF. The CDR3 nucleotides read TGCGCCAGCAGCGAAACAGGGAGCTATGGCTACACCTTC.

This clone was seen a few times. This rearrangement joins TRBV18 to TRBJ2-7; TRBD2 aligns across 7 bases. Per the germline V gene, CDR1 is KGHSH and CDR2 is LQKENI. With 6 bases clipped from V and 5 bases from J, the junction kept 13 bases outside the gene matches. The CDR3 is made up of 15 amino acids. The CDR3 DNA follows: TGTGCCAGCTCTACCCTTGCGGGGGATCTCCACGAGCAGTACTTC. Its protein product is CASSTLAGDLHEQYF.

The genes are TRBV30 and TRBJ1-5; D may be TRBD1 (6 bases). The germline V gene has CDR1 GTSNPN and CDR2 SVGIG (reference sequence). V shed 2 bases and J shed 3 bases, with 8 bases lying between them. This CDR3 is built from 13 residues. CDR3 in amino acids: CAWSPGANQPQHF. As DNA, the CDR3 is TGTGCCTGGAGTCCGGGGGCCAATCAGCCCCAGCATTTT.

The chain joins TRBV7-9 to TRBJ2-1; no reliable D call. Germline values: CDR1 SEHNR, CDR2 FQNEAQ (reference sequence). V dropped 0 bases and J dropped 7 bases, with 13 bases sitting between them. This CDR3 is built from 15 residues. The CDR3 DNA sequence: TGTGCCAGCAGCTTAGCGCTGATCGGATATAATGAGCAGTTCTTC. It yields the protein CASSLALIGYNEQFF.

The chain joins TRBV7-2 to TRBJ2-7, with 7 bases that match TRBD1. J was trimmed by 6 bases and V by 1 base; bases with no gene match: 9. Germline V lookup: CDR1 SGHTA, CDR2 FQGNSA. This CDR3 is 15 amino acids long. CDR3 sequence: CASSLVATGKGEQYF. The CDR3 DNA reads TGTGCCAGCAGCTTAGTCGCGACAGGGAAGGGCGAGCAGTACTTC.

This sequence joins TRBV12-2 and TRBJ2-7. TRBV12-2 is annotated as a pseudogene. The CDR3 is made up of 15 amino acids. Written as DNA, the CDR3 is TGTGCAAGCCAAGGGAGGGGTAAGACAGGGACCGAGCAGTACTTC. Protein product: CASQGRGKTGTEQYF.

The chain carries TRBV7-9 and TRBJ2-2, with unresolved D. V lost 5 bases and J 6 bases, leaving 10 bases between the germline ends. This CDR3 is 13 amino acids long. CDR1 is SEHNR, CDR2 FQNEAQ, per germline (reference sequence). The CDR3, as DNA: TGTGCCAGCAGCCAGAATGGGGCCGGGGAGCTGTTTTTT. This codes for CASSQNGAGELFF.

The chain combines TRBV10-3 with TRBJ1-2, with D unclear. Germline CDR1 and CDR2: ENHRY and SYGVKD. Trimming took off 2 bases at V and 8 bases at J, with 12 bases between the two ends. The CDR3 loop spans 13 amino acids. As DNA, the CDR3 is TGTGCCATCAGTGAGAGCCTGGTTTGGGGCTACACCTTC. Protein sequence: CAISESLVWGYTF.

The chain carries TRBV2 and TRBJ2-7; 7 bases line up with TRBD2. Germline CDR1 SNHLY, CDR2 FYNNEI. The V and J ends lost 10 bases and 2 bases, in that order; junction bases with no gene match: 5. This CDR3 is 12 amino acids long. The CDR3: CATAGEPYEQYF. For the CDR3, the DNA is TGTGCCACCGCGGGGGAACCCTACGAGCAGTACTTC.

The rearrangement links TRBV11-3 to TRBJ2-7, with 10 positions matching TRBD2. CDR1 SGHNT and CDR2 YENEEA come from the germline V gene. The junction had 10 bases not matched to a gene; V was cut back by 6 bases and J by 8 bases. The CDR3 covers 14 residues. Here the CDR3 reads CASRLTSGDPKQYF. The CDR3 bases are TGTGCCAGCAGACTAACTAGCGGGGACCCTAAGCAGTACTTC.

The CDR3 region is CASSPGLAGGTDTQYF. The DNA of the CDR3 is TGTGCCAGCAGCCCCGGACTAGCGGGGGGGACAGATACGCAGTATTTT. The chain joins TRBV13 to TRBJ2-3; 15 nucleotides match TRBD2. This CDR3 region has 16 residues. The junction had 3 bases not matched to a gene; V was cut back by 5 bases and J by 3 bases. Germline V gene data show CDR1 as PRHDT and CDR2 as FYEKMQ (reference sequence).

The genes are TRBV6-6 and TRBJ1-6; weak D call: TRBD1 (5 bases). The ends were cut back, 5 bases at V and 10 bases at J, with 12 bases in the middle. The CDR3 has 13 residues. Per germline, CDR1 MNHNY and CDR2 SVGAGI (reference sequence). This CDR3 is CASSTEGRSPLHF. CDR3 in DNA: TGTGCCAGCAGTACGGAGGGGAGATCACCCCTCCACTTT.

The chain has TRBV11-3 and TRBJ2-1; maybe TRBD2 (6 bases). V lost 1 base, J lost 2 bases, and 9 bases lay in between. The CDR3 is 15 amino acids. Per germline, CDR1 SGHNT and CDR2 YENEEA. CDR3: CASSLVAGTYNEQFF. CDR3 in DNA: TGTGCCAGCAGCTTAGTCGCGGGGACCTACAATGAGCAGTTCTTC.

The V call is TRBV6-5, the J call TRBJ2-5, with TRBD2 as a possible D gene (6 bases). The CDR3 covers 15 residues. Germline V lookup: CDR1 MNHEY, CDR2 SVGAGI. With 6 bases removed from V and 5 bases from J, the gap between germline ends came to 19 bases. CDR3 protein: CASSLNPGVRETQYF. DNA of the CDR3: TGTGCCAGCAGCCTTAATCCGGGGGTTCGTGAGACCCAGTACTTC.

The CDR3 reads CSVVHGDGYTF. The DNA of the CDR3 is TGCAGCGTTGTCCACGGGGATGGCTACACCTTC. The chain is built from TRBV29-1 and TRBJ1-2; D is unclear. CDR1 and CDR2 (germline): SQVTM, ANQGSEA. V was trimmed by 4 bases and J by 6 bases, leaving 9 bases between them. The CDR3 extends over 11 amino acids.

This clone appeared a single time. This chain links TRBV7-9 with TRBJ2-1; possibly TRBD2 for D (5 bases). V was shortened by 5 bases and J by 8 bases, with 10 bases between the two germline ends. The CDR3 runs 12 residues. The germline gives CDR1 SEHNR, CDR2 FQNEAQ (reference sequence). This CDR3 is CASSPLGDEQFF. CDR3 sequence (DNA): TGTGCCAGCAGCCCCCTCGGGGATGAGCAGTTCTTC.

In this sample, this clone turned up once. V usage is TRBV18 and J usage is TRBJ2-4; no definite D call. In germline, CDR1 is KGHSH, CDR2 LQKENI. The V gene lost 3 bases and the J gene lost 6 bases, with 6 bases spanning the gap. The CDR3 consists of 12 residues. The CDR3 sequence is CASSPGLNIQYF. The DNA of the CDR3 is TGTGCCAGCTCACCGGGTTTAAACATTCAGTACTTC. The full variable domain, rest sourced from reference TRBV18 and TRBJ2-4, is NAGVMQNPRHLVRRRGQEARLRCSPMKGHSHVYWYRQLPEEGLKFMVYLQKENIIDESGMPKERFSAEFPKEGPSILRIQQVVRGDSAAYFCASSPGLNIQYFGAGTRLSVL.

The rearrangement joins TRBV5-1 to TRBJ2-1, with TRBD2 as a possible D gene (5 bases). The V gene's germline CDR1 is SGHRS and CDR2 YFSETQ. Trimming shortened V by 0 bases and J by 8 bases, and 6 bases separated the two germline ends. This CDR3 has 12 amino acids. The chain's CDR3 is CASSLGEYEQFF. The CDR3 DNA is TGCGCCAGCAGCTTGGGGGAGTATGAGCAGTTCTTC.

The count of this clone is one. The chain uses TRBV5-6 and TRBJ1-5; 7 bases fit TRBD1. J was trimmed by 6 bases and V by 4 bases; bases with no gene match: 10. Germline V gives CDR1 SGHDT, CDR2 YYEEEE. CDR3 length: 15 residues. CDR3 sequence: CASSPYRGYGQPQHF. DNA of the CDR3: TGTGCCAGCAGCCCGTACAGGGGATACGGTCAGCCCCAGCATTTT. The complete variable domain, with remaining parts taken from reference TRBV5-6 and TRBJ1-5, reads DAGVTQSPTHLIKTRGQQVTLRCSPKSGHDTVSWYQQALGQGPQFIFQYYEEEERQRGNFPDRFSGHQFPNYSSELNVNALLLGDSALYLCASSPYRGYGQPQHFGDGTRLSIL.

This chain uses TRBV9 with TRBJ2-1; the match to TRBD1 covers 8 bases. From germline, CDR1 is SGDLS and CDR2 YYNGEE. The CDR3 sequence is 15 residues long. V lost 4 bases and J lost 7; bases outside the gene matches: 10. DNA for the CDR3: TGTGCCAGCAGCCTAAGACAGGGGACCCCGAATGAGCAGTTCTTC. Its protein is CASSLRQGTPNEQFF.